This T cell receptor beta chain was found in a study of cytomegalovirus exposure and HLA in healthy donors. V was clipped by 5 bases and J by 5 bases, with 15 bases between them. This CDR3 is built from 14 residues. Germline loops: CDR1 MNHNY, CDR2 SVGAGI (reference sequence). General study findings and limits: Excluded: some indistinguishable V segments such as TRBV6-2 and TRBV6-3.

Turning to this clone: The antigen is not known.

PCR involved 60 Vbeta and 13 Jbeta primers. This table comes from immunoSEQ multiplex PCR, and its TCRdb copy is limited to in-frame clones, with some not included. The profile covers under 200,000 clones, with approximately 80% appearing a single time and 1.5% to 2% taken by the ten largest. The source material was PBMCs. The rearrangement links TRBV6-6 to TRBJ2-5, with unresolved D. The source is a young woman in good health and CMV-seronegative. CDR3 nucleotide sequence: TGTGCCAGCAGTGGCACCAGTTCCGGGGAGACCCAGTACTTC. The encoded protein is CASSGTSSGETQYF.